This T cell receptor beta chain was found in a study of Graves' ophthalmopathy and Graves' hyperthyroidism. The CDR3 is made up of 12 amino acids. Germline CDR1 MDHEN, CDR2 SYDVKM. Trimming removed 6 bases at V and 5 bases at J, with 7 bases between. The study amplified TCR beta CDR3 regions using RNA transcripts. The first-round RT-PCR employed HTBI primers together with the Qiagen OneStep RT-PCR kit. A multiplex PCR was then performed as the second round. TCRdb ran MiXCR on the multiplex PCR reads and lists one entry per CDR3 protein. Of about 240,000 distinct CDR3 sequences in the sample, 45% were seen once.

The source material was peripheral blood. V gene TRBV28 combines with J gene TRBJ1-4; no clear D gene. This sequence was found in an adult man with Graves' ophthalmopathy. CDR3 amino acids: CASRSGNEKLFF. CDR3 DNA sequence: TGTGCCAGCAGATCGGGGAATGAAAAACTGTTTTTT. Full variable domain (outside the CDR3, taken from reference TRBV28 and TRBJ1-4): DVKVTQSSRYLVKRTGEKVFLECVQDMDHENMFWYRQDPGLGLRLIYFSYDVKMKEKGDIPEGYSVSREKKERFSLILESASTNQTSMYLCASRSGNEKLFFGSGTQLSVL.